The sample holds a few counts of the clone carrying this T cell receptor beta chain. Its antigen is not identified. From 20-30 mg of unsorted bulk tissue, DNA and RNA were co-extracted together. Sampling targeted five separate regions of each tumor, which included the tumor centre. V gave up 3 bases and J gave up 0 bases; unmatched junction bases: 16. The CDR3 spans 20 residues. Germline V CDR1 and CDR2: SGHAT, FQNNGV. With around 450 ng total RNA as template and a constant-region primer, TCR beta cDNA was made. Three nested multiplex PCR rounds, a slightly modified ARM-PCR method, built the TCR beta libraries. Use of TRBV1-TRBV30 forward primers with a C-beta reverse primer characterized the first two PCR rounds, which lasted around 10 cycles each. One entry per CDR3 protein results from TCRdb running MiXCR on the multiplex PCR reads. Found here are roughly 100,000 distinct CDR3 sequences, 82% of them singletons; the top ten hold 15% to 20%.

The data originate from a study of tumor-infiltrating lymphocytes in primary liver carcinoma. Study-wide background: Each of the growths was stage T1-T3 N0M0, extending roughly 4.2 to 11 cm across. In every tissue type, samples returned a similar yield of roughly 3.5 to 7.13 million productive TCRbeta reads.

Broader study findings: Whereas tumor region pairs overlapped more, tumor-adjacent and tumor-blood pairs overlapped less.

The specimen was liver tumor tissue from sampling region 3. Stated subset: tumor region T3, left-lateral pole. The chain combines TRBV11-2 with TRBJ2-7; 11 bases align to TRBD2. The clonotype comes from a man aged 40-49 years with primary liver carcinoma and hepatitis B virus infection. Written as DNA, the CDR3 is TGTGCCAGCAGCTTGAGGGAGGGAAGGACTAGCGGGCTCGGCTCCTACGAGCAGTACTTC. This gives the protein CASSLREGRTSGLGSYEQYF.